What follows are 14 T cell receptor beta chains derived from one specimen sequenced in a study of regulatory T cells in long-lasting Graves disease. The time point is: newly diagnosed GD, antithyroid drugs for less than 3 months. Construction of the TCR library relied on RNA isolated from PBMCs. Investigators prepared the TCR beta libraries by applying iRepertoire HTBI primers and Arm-PCR of CDR3 regions. TCRdb passed the multiplex PCR reads through MiXCR, listing each CDR3 protein once. The sample has some 330,000 distinct CDR3 sequences; approximately 12% are singletons. This same sample was also part of a study on T cells in Graves' hyperthyroidism and ophthalmopathy.

Source: peripheral blood mononuclear cells (PBMCs), taken at new diagnosis, from a patient treated with antithyroid drugs. Receptors originate from a woman aged 18-30 years with Graves disease.

This clonotype showed up many times. This chain joins TRBV12-5 and TRBJ2-5; TRBD1 or TRBD2 may be the D gene (6 bases each). Germline V gene lookup returns CDR1 LGHNT and CDR2 FRNRAP. The CDR3 is made up of 13 amino acids. V lost 6 bases to trimming and J lost 5 bases, with 13 bases between them. The CDR3 is CASGLGGLETQYF. The CDR3 coding sequence is TGTGCTAGTGGCCTGGGGGGCTTGGAGACCCAGTACTTC.

This chain connects TRBV6-1 to TRBJ1-5; no definite D call. This CDR3 has 19 residues. V was pared by 8 bases and J by 2 bases, with 28 bases between. In germline, CDR1 is MNHNS, CDR2 SASEGT. DNA for the CDR3: TGTGCCAGCTCCCAATCCCACGATAAGAGAACACGACGCAATCAGCCCCAGCATTTT. It codes for CASSQSHDKRTRRNQPQHF.

V is TRBV15 and J is TRBJ2-1, with TRBD2 matching over 7 bases. Unmatched junction bases numbered 5, after V lost 0 bases and J lost 3 bases. CDR1 and CDR2 (germline): LNHNV, YYDKDF (reference sequence). The CDR3 spans 16 residues. In nucleotides, the CDR3 is TGTGCCACCAGCAGAGATCGAGCGGGAAGCTACAATGAGCAGTTCTTC. Translated: CATSRDRAGSYNEQFF. Drawing the rest from reference TRBV15 and TRBJ2-1, the complete variable domain is DAMVIQNPRYQVTQFGKPVTLSCSQTLNHNVMYWYQQKSSQAPKLLFHYYDKDFNNEADTPDNFQSRRPNTSFCFLDIRSPGLGDTAMYLCATSRDRAGSYNEQFFGPGTRLTVL.

The CDR3 loop is CATSRGIEGSYEQYV. As DNA, the CDR3 is TGTGCCACCAGCAGAGGTATTGAGGGGTCCTACGAGCAGTACGTC. The rearrangement joins TRBV15 to TRBJ2-7; D could derive from TRBD1 or TRBD2 (5 bases each). Trimming shortened V by 1 base and J by 1 base, and 11 bases separated the two germline ends. The CDR3 consists of 15 residues. CDR1 is LNHNV, CDR2 YYDKDF, per germline (reference sequence).

The rearrangement links TRBV19 to TRBJ2-1; the D gene could be TRBD1 or TRBD2 (5 bases each). Trimming took off 4 bases at V and 7 bases at J, with 23 bases between the two ends. Per germline, CDR1 LNHDA and CDR2 SQIVND (reference sequence). The length of the CDR3 is 17 residues. The CDR3 loop reads CASSRTGTLQLPNEQFF. The CDR3 DNA reads as TGTGCCAGTAGTAGAACCGGGACGCTTCAACTACCTAATGAGCAGTTCTTC.

With regard to this clonotype: One base separates it from a far larger clone, so it is likely a read error. This sequence joins TRBV20-1 and TRBJ2-7; 8 bases line up with TRBD2. Trimming cost V 5 bases and J 7 bases; bases outside gene matches: 16. The CDR3 sequence is 15 residues long. Germline V gene sequence: CDR1 DFQATT, CDR2 SNEGSKA (reference sequence). The CDR3 loop reads CSADGGADSYNEQYF. CDR3 DNA: TGCAGTGCTGACGGGGGGGCCGACTCCTACAATGAGCAGTACTTC.

This clonotype was seen only a few times. The chain carries TRBV7-9 and TRBJ1-2, with D uncertain. In germline, CDR1 is SEHNR, CDR2 FQNEAQ (reference sequence). The CDR3 sequence is 15 residues long. V gave up 5 bases and J gave up 4 bases, with 17 bases separating them. The CDR3 DNA reads as TGTGCCAGCAGCCCCCCGCCGCAGGCGCGCTATGGCTACACCTTC. This codes for CASSPPPQARYGYTF.

This clonotype has a count of ten or more. This rearrangement joins TRBV28 to TRBJ2-7, with D possibly matching TRBD1 (5 bases). The CDR3 consists of 15 residues. Germline V lookup: CDR1 MDHEN, CDR2 SYDVKM. The V end lost 4 bases, the J end lost 2 bases, and 15 bases lay between the germline ends. The CDR3 loop is CASSSLGEGAYEQYF. CDR3 sequence (DNA): TGTGCCAGCAGTTCCCTTGGGGAAGGGGCCTACGAGCAGTACTTC. Filled out from reference TRBV28 and TRBJ2-7, the complete variable domain reads DVKVTQSSRYLVKRTGEKVFLECVQDMDHENMFWYRQDPGLGLRLIYFSYDVKMKEKGDIPEGYSVSREKKERFSLILESASTNQTSMYLCASSSLGEGAYEQYFGPGTRLTVT.

This clonotype turned up a few times. This sequence joins TRBV12-3 or TRBV12-4 and TRBJ1-5, with a possible D match to TRBD1 (5 bases). Deletions cut 6 bases from V and 3 bases from J, with 12 bases between. The CDR3 loop spans 14 amino acids. This CDR3 reads CASSLGTHNQPQHF. The CDR3 nucleotides are TGTGCCAGCAGCCTCGGGACCCACAATCAGCCCCAGCATTTT.

The V gene is TRBV28, the J gene TRBJ2-7; 13 positions match TRBD2. This CDR3 contains 17 residues. With 6 bases clipped from V and 2 bases from J, the junction kept 10 bases outside the gene matches. Germline CDR1 and CDR2: MDHEN and SYDVKM. The CDR3 reads CASRTFGTSGTAYEQYF. In nucleotides, the CDR3 is TGTGCCAGCAGGACCTTCGGGACTAGCGGGACCGCCTACGAGCAGTACTTC.

The chain combines TRBV27 with TRBJ2-6, with D tentatively TRBD1 or TRBD2 (7 bases each). The CDR3 is 20 residues long. CDR1 is MNHEY and CDR2 is SMNVEV in the germline V gene (reference sequence). Trimming took off 5 bases at V and 0 bases at J, with 23 bases between the two ends. The CDR3 nucleotides are TGTGCCAGCAGTCCGACAGGGAGTGGGGGGGGATTCTCTGGGGCCAACGTCCTGACTTTC. Protein: CASSPTGSGGGFSGANVLTF.

The rearrangement links TRBV4-1 to TRBJ1-1; D gene unclear. V lost 3 bases to trimming and J lost 1 base, with 15 bases between them. From germline, CDR1 is MGHRA and CDR2 YSYEKL. The CDR3 sequence is 16 residues long. The CDR3 DNA reads as TGCGCCAGCAGCCACCGGACCTCTAATCCGAACACTGAAGCTTTCTTT. The encoded protein is CASSHRTSNPNTEAFF.

This clonotype was observed many times. The chain has TRBV6-5 and TRBJ1-6, with TRBD1 matching 8 bases. The germline gives CDR1 MNHEY, CDR2 SVGAGI. After removal of 3 bases from V and 10 bases from J, the junction contained 14 bases not matched to a gene. The CDR3 consists of 17 residues. CDR3 bases: TGTGCCAGCAGTTATTCTCGCCCGGGACAGGATCGCTCACCCCTCCACTTT. Translated, it gives CASSYSRPGQDRSPLHF.

The sample holds a few counts of this clonotype. The V and J genes are TRBV19 and TRBJ2-7; possible D gene TRBD1, 5 bases. Germline V gene lookup returns CDR1 LNHDA and CDR2 SQIVND (reference sequence). V shed 3 bases and J shed 0 bases, with 15 bases lying between them. The CDR3 sequence is 16 residues long. CDR3 bases: TGTGCCAGTAGTATGAGCGCAGGTCAGGGCTCCTACGAGCAGTACGTC. Its protein is CASSMSAGQGSYEQYV.